A selection of T cell receptor beta chains follows, all from one sample in a study of cytomegalovirus exposure and HLA in healthy donors. Produced via immunoSEQ multiplex PCR; TCRdb's table is partial and in-frame only. Of approximately 120,000 clones listed, 75% to 85% are singletons. The sample taken for sequencing was PBMCs. The receptors originated from a middle-aged man in good health and CMV-seronegative. The CDR3 runs from the conserved cysteine through the conserved F or W. D genes are given only for firm matches. The listing skips clone size in some rows; elsewhere it reads once, few, many or a size class.

v_gene	j_gene	abundance	d_gene	CDR3aa	CDR3nt
TRBV30	TRBJ1-1	NA	NA	CAWTLDFMNTEAFF	TGTGCCTGGACTCTGGACTTCATGAACACTGAAGCTTTCTTT
TRBV9	TRBJ1-5	NA	NA	CASSVSGREDQPQHF	TGTGCCAGCAGCGTGTCGGGGCGGGAGGATCAGCCCCAGCATTTT
TRBV27	TRBJ2-7	NA	TRBD2	CASSLLKSGTSGGQSSYEQYF	TGTGCCAGCAGTTTATTAAAATCTGGGACTAGCGGGGGGCAGAGCTCCTACGAGCAGTACTTC
TRBV7-2	TRBJ2-7	once	NA	CASSLDSVARSYEQYF	TGTGCCAGCAGCTTAGATTCCGTAGCGAGGTCCTACGAGCAGTACTTC
TRBV6-6	TRBJ1-2	few	NA	CASTPFLDGYTF	TGTGCCAGCACCCCGTTCCTCGATGGCTACACCTTC
TRBV11-1	TRBJ2-7	NA	NA	CASGRDGSSYEQYF	TGTGCCAGCGGCCGGGACGGGAGCTCCTACGAGCAGTACTTC
TRBV28	TRBJ1-5	NA	NA	CAGKGGGGNQPQHF	TGTGCCGGAAAGGGGGGGGGCGGCAATCAGCCCCAGCATTTT
TRBV27	TRBJ1-5	once	TRBD1	CASRPGTGGNQPQHF	TGTGCCAGCAGACCCGGGACAGGGGGCAATCAGCCCCAGCATTTT
TRBV11-1	TRBJ1-1	NA	NA	CASRVGEEFTEAFF	TGTGCCAGCAGAGTAGGGGAAGAATTCACTGAAGCTTTCTTT
TRBV7-9	TRBJ1-5	few	NA	CASSLYVGDGNQPQHF	TGTGCCAGCAGCCTTTATGTCGGAGATGGCAATCAGCCCCAGCATTTT
TRBV9	TRBJ2-3	NA	TRBD2	CASSSPSGGRTDTQYF	TGTGCCAGCAGCTCACCTAGCGGGGGCCGCACAGATACGCAGTATTTT